The subject of this entry is one T cell receptor (beta chain). This sample is drawn from a study of blood T cell repertoires in COVID-19. Study as a whole: The cDNA or gDNA used as material had been derived from T cells, B-cell-depleted T cells, or PBMCs.

This CDR3 contains 13 residues. The V end was cut by 6 bases, the J end by 0 bases, with 6 bases between. CDR1 is WNHNN and CDR2 is SYGVQD in the germline V gene (reference sequence). This table comes from immunoSEQ multiplex PCR, and its TCRdb copy is limited to in-frame clones, with some not included. The table shows approximately 230,000 clones, with 80% to 90% occurring only once. The receptor comes from a man between 18 and 29 years old who had recovered from COVID-19. Source material: PBMCs or T cells enriched from blood (not recorded which). The chain carries TRBV10-1 and TRBJ2-1, with D hard to call. The CDR3 region has the DNA TGCGCCAGCAGCACGAGCTCCTACAATGAGCAGTTCTTC. This codes for CASSTSSYNEQFF.